The present entry profiles one TCR beta chain with its context. The source of the sample is a study of blood T cell repertoires in COVID-19. At the level of the study: COVID-19 samples collected from the United States, Italy and Spain covered acute and convalescent phases. Sources were T cells, B-cell-depleted T cells, or PBMCs; the material itself was cDNA or gDNA.

This CDR3 spans 13 amino acids. CDR1 and CDR2 from the germline V gene are WSHSY and SAAADI. Unmatched junction bases numbered 5, after V lost 2 bases and J lost 7 bases. As processed by the authors: Scientists estimated how many nucleated cells there were by amplifying reference gene primers. TCRdb keeps only in-frame clones here, not all; method: immunoSEQ multiplex PCR. D and trimming were read from the DNA, whereas the V and J calls and clone size are those reported in that table. The sample carries 34,000 or so clones, approximately 86% recorded once. The sample consisted of peripheral blood. The clonotype was recovered from a man over 45 with active or convalescent COVID-19. The rearrangement joins TRBV10-2 to TRBJ2-7, with TRBD2 matching 7 bases. Here the CDR3 reads CASSEGYGREQYF. Here the CDR3 DNA reads TGCGCCAGCAGTGAGGGGTACGGGAGGGAGCAGTACTTC.